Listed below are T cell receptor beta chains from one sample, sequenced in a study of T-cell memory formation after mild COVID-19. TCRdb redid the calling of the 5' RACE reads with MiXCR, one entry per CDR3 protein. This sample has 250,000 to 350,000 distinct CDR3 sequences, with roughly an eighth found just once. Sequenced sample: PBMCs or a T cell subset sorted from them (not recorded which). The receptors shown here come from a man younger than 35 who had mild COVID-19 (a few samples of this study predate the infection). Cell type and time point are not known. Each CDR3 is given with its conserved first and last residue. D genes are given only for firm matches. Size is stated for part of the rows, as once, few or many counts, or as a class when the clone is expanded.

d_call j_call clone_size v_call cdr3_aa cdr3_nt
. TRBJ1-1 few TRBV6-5 CASMLLRGLNTEAFF TGTGCCAGCATGTTACTTCGGGGACTGAACACTGAAGCTTTCTTT
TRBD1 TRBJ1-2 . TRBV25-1 CASSDDRGRNYGYTF TGTGCCAGCAGTGATGACAGGGGGCGAAACTATGGCTACACCTTC
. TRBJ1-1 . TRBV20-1 CSARGQVNTEAFF TGCAGTGCAAGAGGTCAGGTTAACACTGAAGCTTTCTTT
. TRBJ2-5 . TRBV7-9 CASSLAGGASQYF TGTGCCAGCAGCTTAGCGGGGGGGGCGTCCCAGTACTTC
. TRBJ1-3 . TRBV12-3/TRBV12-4 CASSLWGAHGNTIYF TGTGCCAGCAGTTTATGGGGGGCGCATGGAAACACCATATATTTT
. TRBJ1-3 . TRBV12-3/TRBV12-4 CASRTGLLSGNTIYF TGTGCCAGCAGGACGGGACTGCTCTCTGGAAACACCATATATTTT
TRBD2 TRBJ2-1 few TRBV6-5 CASRISGGAGNEQFF TGTGCCAGCAGGATTAGCGGGGGGGCCGGCAATGAGCAGTTCTTC
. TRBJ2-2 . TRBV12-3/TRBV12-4 CASSWPLPRTGELFF TGTGCCAGCAGTTGGCCCCTTCCTAGGACCGGGGAGCTGTTTTTT
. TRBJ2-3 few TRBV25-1 CASRVGTTDTQYF TGTGCCAGCAGGGTGGGTACCACAGATACGCAGTATTTT
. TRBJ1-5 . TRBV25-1 CASSEYTSNQPQHF TGTGCCAGCAGTGAATATACTAGCAATCAGCCCCAGCATTTT
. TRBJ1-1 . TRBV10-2 CASSDPGMMNTEAFF TGCGCCAGCAGTGACCCCGGGATGATGAACACTGAAGCTTTCTTT
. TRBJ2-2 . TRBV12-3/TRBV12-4 CASTRRGVTGELFF TGTGCCAGCACCCGGCGAGGGGTCACCGGGGAGCTGTTTTTT
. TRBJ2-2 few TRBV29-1 CSTPAWGTGELFF TGCAGCACTCCCGCCTGGGGCACCGGGGAGCTGTTTTTT
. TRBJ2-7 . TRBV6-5 CASSYSDWDEQYF TGTGCCAGCAGTTACTCCGACTGGGACGAGCAGTACTTC
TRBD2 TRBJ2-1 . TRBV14 CASSQLAGVDNEQFF TGTGCCAGCAGCCAACTAGCGGGGGTCGACAATGAGCAGTTCTTC
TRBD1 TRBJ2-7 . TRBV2 CASSEVGDRPYEQYF TGTGCCAGCAGTGAGGTTGGGGACAGGCCCTACGAGCAGTACTTC
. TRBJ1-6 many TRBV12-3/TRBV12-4 CASSFPNSPLHF TGTGCCAGCAGTTTCCCAAATTCACCCCTCCACTTT
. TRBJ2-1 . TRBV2 CASSGRRNEQFF TGTGCCAGCAGTGGGCGGCGCAATGAGCAGTTCTTC
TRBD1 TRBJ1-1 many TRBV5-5 CASRRKTGGEMNTEAFF TGTGCCAGCAGGCGAAAGACAGGGGGTGAAATGAACACTGAAGCTTTCTTT
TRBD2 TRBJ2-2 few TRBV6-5 CASRGGTENTGELFF TGTGCCAGCAGGGGGGGGACGGAAAACACCGGGGAGCTGTTTTTT
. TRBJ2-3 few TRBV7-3 CASSPTLGDTQYF TGTGCCAGCAGCCCAACCTTGGGAGATACGCAGTATTTT
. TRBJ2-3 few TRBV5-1 CASSLAGRLRTDTQYF TGCGCCAGCAGCTTGGCCGGGAGATTACGCACAGATACGCAGTATTTT
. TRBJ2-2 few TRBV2 CASRMATNTGELFF TGTGCCAGCCGCATGGCGACGAACACCGGGGAGCTGTTTTTT
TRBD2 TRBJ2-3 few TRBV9 CASSPPAGGQIDTQYF TGTGCCAGCAGCCCCCCAGCGGGGGGGCAGATAGATACGCAGTATTTT
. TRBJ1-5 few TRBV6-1 CASSGPLGQPQHF TGTGCCAGCAGTGGCCCTTTGGGGCAGCCCCAGCATTTT
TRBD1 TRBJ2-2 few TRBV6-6 CASRDNRGRDTGELFF TGTGCCAGCAGGGATAACAGGGGGCGCGACACCGGGGAGCTGTTTTTT
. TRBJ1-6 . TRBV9 CASSVDSPPLHF TGTGCCAGCAGCGTAGATTCCCCACCCCTCCACTTT
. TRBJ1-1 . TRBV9 CASSVGGGPWGEAFF TGTGCCAGCAGCGTAGGGGGAGGTCCTTGGGGTGAAGCTTTCTTT
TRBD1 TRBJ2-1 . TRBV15 CATSRVWGQGYNEQFF TGTGCCACCAGCAGAGTATGGGGACAGGGCTACAATGAGCAGTTCTTC
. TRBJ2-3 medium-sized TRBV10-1 CASSGIGTQYF TGCGCCAGCAGTGGAATTGGTACGCAGTATTTT
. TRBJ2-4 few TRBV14 CASSPLGGGVAKNIQYF TGTGCCAGCAGCCCCCTGGGTGGTGGCGTGGCCAAAAACATTCAGTACTTC
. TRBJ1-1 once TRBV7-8 CASSHREGNTEAFF TGTGCCAGCAGCCACAGGGAGGGGAACACTGAAGCTTTCTTT
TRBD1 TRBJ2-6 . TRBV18 CASSPTGTSGANDLTF TGTGCCAGCTCACCGACAGGGACGTCTGGGGCCAACGACCTGACTTTC
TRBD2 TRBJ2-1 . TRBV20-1 CSARGGTSGQFF TGCAGTGCTAGAGGGGGGACTAGCGGGCAGTTCTTC
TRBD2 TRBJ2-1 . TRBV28 CATLSWGGSYNEQFF TGTGCCACCCTCTCCTGGGGGGGATCCTACAATGAGCAGTTCTTC
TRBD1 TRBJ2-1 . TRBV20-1 CSTQGAGNEQFF TGCAGTACCCAGGGGGCAGGCAATGAGCAGTTCTTC
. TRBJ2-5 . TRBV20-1 CSAASLLETQYF TGCAGTGCCGCTTCTCTCCTGGAGACCCAGTACTTC